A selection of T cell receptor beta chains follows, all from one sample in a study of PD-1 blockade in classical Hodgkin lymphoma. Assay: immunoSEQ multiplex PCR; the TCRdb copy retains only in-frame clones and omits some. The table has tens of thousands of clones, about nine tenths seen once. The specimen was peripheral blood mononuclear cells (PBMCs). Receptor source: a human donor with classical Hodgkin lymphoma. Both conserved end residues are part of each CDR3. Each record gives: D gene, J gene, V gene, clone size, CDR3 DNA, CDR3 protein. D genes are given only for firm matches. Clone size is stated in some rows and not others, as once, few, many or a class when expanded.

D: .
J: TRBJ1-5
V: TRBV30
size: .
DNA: TGTGCCTGGAGTCCCCGGGGCTTTCAGCCCCACAATCAGCCCCAGCATTTT
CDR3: CAWSPRGFQPHNQPQHF

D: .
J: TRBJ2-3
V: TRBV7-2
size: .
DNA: TGTGCCAGCAGCTTAGCCAGGCAGGGTCCAGATACGCAGTATTTT
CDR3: CASSLARQGPDTQYF

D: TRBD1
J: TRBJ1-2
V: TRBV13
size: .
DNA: TGTGCCAGCAGCTTAGGACAGGGGTTCTATGGCTACACCTTC
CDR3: CASSLGQGFYGYTF

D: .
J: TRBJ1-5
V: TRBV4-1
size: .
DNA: TGCGCCAGCAGCCCCGGGGCATCCCCGGGGAGGAGCAATCAGCCCCAGCATTTT
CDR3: CASSPGASPGRSNQPQHF

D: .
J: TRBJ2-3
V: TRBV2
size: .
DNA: TGTGCCAGCAGAATAGCGGAAATACTCACAGATACGCAGTATTTT
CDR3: CASRIAEILTDTQYF

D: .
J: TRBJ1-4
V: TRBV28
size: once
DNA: TGTGCCAGCAGTCAAAACATCGGAGGTGAAAAACTGTTTTTT
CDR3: CASSQNIGGEKLFF

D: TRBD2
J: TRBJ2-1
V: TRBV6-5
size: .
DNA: TGTGCCAGCAGTCCGACGACTAGCGGCTACAATGAGCAGTTCTTC
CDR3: CASSPTTSGYNEQFF

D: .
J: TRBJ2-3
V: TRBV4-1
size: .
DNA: TGCGCCAGCAGCCCCCCGGGGGGCAGCGGGATTGTGACAGATACGCAGTATTTT
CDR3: CASSPPGGSGIVTDTQYF

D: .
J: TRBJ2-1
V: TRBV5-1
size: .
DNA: TGCGCCAGCAGTTCCCAGGGGACCCTTTACAATGAGCAGTTCTTC
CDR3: CASSSQGTLYNEQFF

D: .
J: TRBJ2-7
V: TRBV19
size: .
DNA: TGTGCCAGTACCCCAGGAGGGGGCTTTAGCTACGAGCAGTACTTC
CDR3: CASTPGGGFSYEQYF

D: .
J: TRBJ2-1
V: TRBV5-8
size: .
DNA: TGTGCCAGCAGCCTCGAGGGCCTGTGGAATGAGCAGTTCTTC
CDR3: CASSLEGLWNEQFF

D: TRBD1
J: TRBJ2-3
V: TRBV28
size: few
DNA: TGTGCCAGCAGTGGGAAAAGGGGGCCTGATACGCAGTATTTT
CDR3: CASSGKRGPDTQYF

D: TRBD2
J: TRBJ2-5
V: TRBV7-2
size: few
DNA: TGTGCCAGCAGCTTAGGCTCTCTAGCGGGAGGTAAAGAGACCCAGTACTTC
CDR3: CASSLGSLAGGKETQYF

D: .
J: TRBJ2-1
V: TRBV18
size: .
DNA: TGTGCCAGCTCACCGGGACTTTTAAACAATGAGCAGTTCTTC
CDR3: CASSPGLLNNEQFF

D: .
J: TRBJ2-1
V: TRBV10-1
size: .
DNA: TGCGCCAACCGGCATCTAGCTTACCCTCCCTCCTACAATGAGCAGTTCTTC
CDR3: CANRHLAYPPSYNEQFF

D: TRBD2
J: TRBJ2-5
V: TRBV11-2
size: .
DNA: TGTGCCAGCAGCTTAGTCCTACGGGGGGGAAAAGAGACCCAGTACTTC
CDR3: CASSLVLRGGKETQYF

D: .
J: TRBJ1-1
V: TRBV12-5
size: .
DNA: TGTGCTAGTGGTTTAGGGAGCCGAAACACTGAAGCTTTCTTT
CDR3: CASGLGSRNTEAFF

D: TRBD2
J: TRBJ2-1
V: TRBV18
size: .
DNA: TGTGCCAGCTCACTAGGACTAGCAGGGCTTAAGGATGAGCAGTTCTTC
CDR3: CASSLGLAGLKDEQFF

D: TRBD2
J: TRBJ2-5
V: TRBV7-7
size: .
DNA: TGTGCTAGCAGCGCGGGGACTAGCGGGAGTCTGGACTTC
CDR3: CASSAGTSGSLDF

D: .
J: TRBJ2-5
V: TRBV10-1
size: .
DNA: TGCGCCAGCAGTGTAGGGTTTAGCGAAGAGACCCAGTACTTC
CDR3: CASSVGFSEETQYF

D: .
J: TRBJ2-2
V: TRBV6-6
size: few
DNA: TGTGCCAGCAGCTCCGGAGGCACGAACACCGGGGAGCTGTTTTTT
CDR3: CASSSGGTNTGELFF

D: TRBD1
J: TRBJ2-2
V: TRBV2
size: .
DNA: TGTGCCAGCAGGGTTCAGACAGGGGTCACCGGGGAGCTGTTTTTT
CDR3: CASRVQTGVTGELFF

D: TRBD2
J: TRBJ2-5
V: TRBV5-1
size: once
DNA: TGCGCCAGCAGCTCGGGGACTAGCCGGGAGACCCAGTACTTC
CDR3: CASSSGTSRETQYF

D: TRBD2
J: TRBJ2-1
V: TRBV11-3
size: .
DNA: TGTGCCAGCAGTCTAGCGGGAGGATCCTACAATGAGCAGTTCTTC
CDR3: CASSLAGGSYNEQFF

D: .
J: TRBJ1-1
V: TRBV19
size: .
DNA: TGTGCCAGTAACTGGGGAACCATGAACACTGAAGCTTTCTTT
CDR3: CASNWGTMNTEAFF

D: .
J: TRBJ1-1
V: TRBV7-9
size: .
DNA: TGTGCCAGCAGCCCCCAGGGGCGAACTGAAGCTTTCTTT
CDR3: CASSPQGRTEAFF

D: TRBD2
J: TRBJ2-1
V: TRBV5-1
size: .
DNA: TGCGCCAGCAGCTTATCTAGCGGGAGCATTGAGCAGTTCTTC
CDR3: CASSLSSGSIEQFF

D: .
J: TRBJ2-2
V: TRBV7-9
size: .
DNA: TGTGCCAGCAGCTTAGATCCGTACACCGGGGAGCTGTTTTTT
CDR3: CASSLDPYTGELFF

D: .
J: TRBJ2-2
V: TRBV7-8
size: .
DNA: TGTGCCAGCAGCTTAACGGGACGCAGCTACACCGGGGAGCTGTTTTTT
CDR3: CASSLTGRSYTGELFF

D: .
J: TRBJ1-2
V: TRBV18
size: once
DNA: TGTGCCAGCTCACCGGAGGCGTTAGTCTATGGCTACACCTTC
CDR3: CASSPEALVYGYTF

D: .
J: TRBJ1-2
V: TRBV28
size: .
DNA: TGTGCCAGCAGTCTGGGAGGGTTTGGCTACACCTTC
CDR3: CASSLGGFGYTF

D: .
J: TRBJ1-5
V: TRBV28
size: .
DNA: TGTGCCAGCACCCTACAGGTGCGGTTAAGCAATCAGCCCCAGCATTTT
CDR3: CASTLQVRLSNQPQHF

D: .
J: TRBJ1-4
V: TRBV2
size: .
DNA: TGTGCCAGCATTCGGGAGACGAGACTCGATGGGGAAAAACTGTTTTTT
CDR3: CASIRETRLDGEKLFF

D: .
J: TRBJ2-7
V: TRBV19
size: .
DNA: TGTGCCAGTAGTATAGTTCCCACCTCCTACGAGCAGTACTTC
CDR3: CASSIVPTSYEQYF

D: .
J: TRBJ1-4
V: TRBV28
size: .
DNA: TGTGCCAGCAGTCCCCTCGGGGCAGAAAATGAAAAACTGTTTTTT
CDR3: CASSPLGAENEKLFF

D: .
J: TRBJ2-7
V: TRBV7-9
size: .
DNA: TGTGCCAGCAGCTTAACGGAGGGGGCCTACGAGCAGTACTTC
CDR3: CASSLTEGAYEQYF

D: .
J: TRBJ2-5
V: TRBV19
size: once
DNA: TGTGCCAGTAGTAGGCTAGCGAGGGGGGGGCAAGAGACCCAGTACTTC
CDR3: CASSRLARGGQETQYF